The next 27 T cell receptor beta chains were all read from a single sample in a study of CD8 T cells in ankylosing spondylitis. TCRdb reprocessed the 5' RACE reads with MiXCR, giving one entry per CDR3 protein. The profile shows around 300,000 distinct CDR3 sequences, about 15% of them singletons. Sequenced sample: blood, either unsorted or a sorted T cell fraction (not recorded which). These receptors were taken from a male donor with ankylosing spondylitis or in good health (not recorded which).

Only a few counts were recorded for this clonotype. The V call is TRBV5-6, the J call TRBJ2-3, with 13 bases identical to TRBD2. J lost 6 bases, V lost 0 bases, and 7 bases had no gene match. The CDR3 consists of 17 residues. CDR1 and CDR2 from the germline V gene are SGHDT and YYEEEE. As DNA, the CDR3 is TGTGCCAGCAGCTTGGGACTAGCGGGGGGCTACGGGGATACGCAGTATTTT. It specifies CASSLGLAGGYGDTQYF.

The V call is TRBV18, the J call TRBJ1-2, with D uncertain. This CDR3 spans 13 amino acids. Trimming pared 0 bases from V and 8 bases from J, leaving 10 bases between. Germline CDR1 reads KGHSH; CDR2 reads LQKENI. The CDR3 coding sequence is TGTGCCAGCTCACCACCCAAAGGTAGAGGCTACACCTTC. Translated, it gives CASSPPKGRGYTF.

The gene calls are TRBV6-1 and TRBJ1-1, with unresolved D. CDR1 and CDR2 (germline): MNHNS, SASEGT. With 7 bases removed from V and 0 bases from J, the gap between germline ends came to 9 bases. CDR3 length: 13 residues. CDR3 region: CASMGLLNTEAFF. For the CDR3, the DNA is TGTGCCAGCATGGGTCTCCTGAACACTGAAGCTTTCTTT.

The V and J genes are TRBV6-5 and TRBJ2-7; TRBD1 or TRBD2 may be the D gene (6 bases each). Per germline, CDR1 MNHEY and CDR2 SVGAGI. The length of the CDR3 is 15 residues. V dropped 5 bases and J dropped 6 bases, with 20 bases sitting between them. CDR3 region: CASSLDVGGGGEQYF. The CDR3 nucleotides read TGTGCCAGCAGTCTCGACGTGGGGGGCGGCGGCGAGCAGTACTTC.

This clonotype was counted only a few times. The J gene is TRBJ1-1, the V gene TRBV7-2; tentatively, D is TRBD1 (6 bases). Per the germline V gene, CDR1 is SGHTA and CDR2 is FQGNSA. The CDR3 totals 14 residues. V was cut by 5 bases and J by 5 bases, with 15 bases left in between. CDR3 nucleotides: TGTGCCAGCAGCCAGGGGAGTTTACGGACTGAAGCTTTCTTT. Its translation is CASSQGSLRTEAFF.

The table lists this clonotype with a few counts. The J gene is TRBJ2-2, the V gene TRBV5-1; 7 bases agree with TRBD1. Germline lookup yields CDR1 SGHRS and CDR2 YFSETQ. The CDR3 is 16 amino acids. The trim removed 4 bases at V and 13 bases at J, leaving 19 bases unmatched. This chain's CDR3 is CASSPSQGFNVGTLFF. The CDR3, as DNA: TGCGCCAGCAGCCCATCACAGGGGTTCAATGTGGGGACGCTGTTTTTT.

This chain uses TRBV7-8 with TRBJ1-5; D possibly corresponds to TRBD1 (5 bases). V was shortened by 1 base and J by 7 bases, with 17 bases between the two germline ends. Germline lookup yields CDR1 SGHVS and CDR2 FQNEAQ. The CDR3 is 16 residues long. The CDR3 nucleotides read TGTGCCAGCAGCTTAGTAAGCGGTCAGGGTAAACAGCCCCAGCATTTT. Its translation is CASSLVSGQGKQPQHF.

This chain uses TRBV20-1 with TRBJ1-1; no clear D gene. Germline CDR1 and CDR2: DFQATT and SNEGSKA (reference sequence). Trimming took off 5 bases at V and 0 bases at J, with 10 bases between the two ends. The CDR3 is made up of 13 amino acids. CDR3 nucleotides: TGCAGTGCTCCCCTTGGTCTGAACACTGAAGCTTTCTTT. Translation: CSAPLGLNTEAFF.

V gene TRBV29-1 combines with J gene TRBJ2-5; 8 nucleotides line up with TRBD2. Germline CDR1 SQVTM, CDR2 ANQGSEA. CDR3 length equals 13 residues. With V trimmed by 6 bases and J by 5 bases, 8 bases remained unmatched. The CDR3 DNA reads TGCAGCGTCTCAGTGAGACTAGCGGAGACCCAGTACTTC. Protein product: CSVSVRLAETQYF.

This clonotype was seen only a few times. V usage is TRBV6-6 and J usage is TRBJ1-2; D gene unclear. CDR3 size: 12 residues. The V gene lost 3 bases and the J gene lost 6 bases, with 8 bases spanning the gap. Germline values: CDR1 MNHNY, CDR2 SVGAGI (reference sequence). CDR3 nucleotide sequence: TGTGCCAGCAGTTATGCGGGGAATGGCTACACCTTC. It encodes CASSYAGNGYTF.

This clonotype was counted between two and nine times. This chain connects TRBV13 to TRBJ1-2, with D unresolved. There are 12 residues in the CDR3. Per germline, CDR1 PRHDT and CDR2 FYEKMQ (reference sequence). V was shortened by 4 bases and J by 8 bases, with 11 bases between the two germline ends. Here the CDR3 reads CASSSAHGGYTF. As DNA, the CDR3 is TGTGCCAGCAGCTCTGCCCACGGGGGCTACACCTTC.

In this sample, this clonotype turned up a few times. The chain employs TRBV11-1 and TRBJ2-1, with a weak D call TRBD2 (6 bases). Looked up from germline, CDR1 is SGHAT and CDR2 is FQDESV (reference sequence). Trimming removed 7 bases at V and 7 bases at J, with 23 bases between. The CDR3 has 16 residues. Here the CDR3 reads CASITGSGGVWNEQFF. CDR3 in DNA: TGTGCCAGCATCACCGGGAGTGGTGGGGTTTGGAATGAGCAGTTCTTC.

In its sample, this clonotype was seen a few times. This sequence joins TRBV5-1 and TRBJ2-7, with a weak D call TRBD2 (6 bases). The germline V gene encodes CDR1 SGHRS and CDR2 YFSETQ. V was trimmed by 0 bases and J by 0 bases, leaving 16 bases between them. The CDR3 spans 17 residues. CDR3 sequence: CASSLADGGPSSYEQYF. CDR3 DNA: TGCGCCAGCAGCTTGGCGGACGGGGGACCGAGCTCCTACGAGCAGTACTTC.

This clonotype has a handful of counts. The chain carries TRBV5-1 and TRBJ2-7; 9 positions match TRBD2. Trimming took 6 bases from V and 4 from J; bases not matched to a gene: 8. Per germline, CDR1 SGHRS and CDR2 YFSETQ. This CDR3 spans 14 amino acids. Here the CDR3 DNA reads TGCGCCAGCACTCCGACTAGCGGTACGTACGAGCAGTACTTC. It encodes CASTPTSGTYEQYF. Supplemented by reference TRBV5-1 and TRBJ2-7, the full variable domain reads KAGVTQTPRYLIKTRGQQVTLSCSPISGHRSVSWYQQTPGQGLQFLFEYFSETQRNKGNFPGRFSGRQFSNSRSEMNVSTLELGDSALYLCASTPTSGTYEQYFGPGTRLTVT.

This clonotype was counted only a few times. The chain recombines TRBV6-1 with TRBJ2-3, with 8 bases identical to TRBD2. V shed 4 bases and J 7 bases; nucleotides not matched to a gene: 10. This CDR3 is built from 15 residues. CDR1 is MNHNS, CDR2 SASEGT, per germline. The CDR3 region is CASSAVAGGTNTQYF. The CDR3 bases are TGTGCCAGCAGTGCCGTCGCGGGAGGTACGAATACGCAGTATTTT.

This sequence joins TRBV5-1 and TRBJ1-6; maybe TRBD1 (6 bases). CDR3 length equals 17 residues. V was clipped by 2 bases and J by 7 bases, with 19 bases between them. In germline, CDR1 is SGHRS, CDR2 YFSETQ. CDR3 residues: CASSLLTRDIGNSPLHF. In DNA form, the CDR3 reads TGCGCCAGCAGCTTACTCACCCGGGACATCGGCAATTCACCCCTCCACTTT.

This clonotype has a count of ten or more. The CDR3 DNA follows: TGTGCCAGCAGTGGACTAGCGGGAGTGGAGACCCAGTACTTC. Its protein product is CASSGLAGVETQYF. The V and J genes are TRBV12-3 or TRBV12-4 and TRBJ2-5, with TRBD2 identical over 13 bases. This CDR3 comprises 14 residues. With V trimmed by 5 bases and J by 5 bases, 2 bases remained unmatched.

This chain uses TRBV7-2 with TRBJ2-5; unclear D gene. Germline lookup yields CDR1 SGHTA and CDR2 FQGNSA. V gave up 7 bases and J gave up 2 bases, with 17 bases separating them. There are 15 residues in the CDR3. The chain's CDR3 is CASTPEVGWQETQYF. The CDR3, as DNA: TGTGCCAGCACCCCAGAGGTGGGGTGGCAAGAGACCCAGTACTTC.

This chain uses TRBV5-1 with TRBJ2-1; 10 bases match TRBD2. With 4 bases clipped from V and 9 bases from J, the junction kept 10 bases outside the gene matches. Germline CDR1 reads SGHRS; CDR2 reads YFSETQ. CDR3 length equals 15 residues. The CDR3 protein is CASSTEAGGPGEQFF. The CDR3 bases are TGCGCCAGCAGCACGGAAGCGGGGGGGCCGGGTGAGCAGTTCTTC.

This clonotype has more than one count but fewer than ten. The chain uses TRBV4-1 and TRBJ2-3; D is perhaps TRBD1 or TRBD2 (5 bases each). The CDR3 consists of 16 residues. In germline, CDR1 is MGHRA, CDR2 YSYEKL. Trimming cost V 1 base and J 7 bases, with 18 bases left between them. The CDR3: CASSQVPPAGAHTQYF. CDR3 DNA sequence: TGCGCCAGCAGCCAAGTTCCGCCCGCCGGGGCGCATACGCAGTATTTT.

This clonotype was found a few times. The V and J genes are TRBV25-1 and TRBJ1-2; 8 nucleotides agree with TRBD1. The CDR3 consists of 17 residues. CDR1 is MGHDK, CDR2 SYGVNS, per germline. V trimming: 5 bases; J trimming: 0 bases; junction bases outside the gene matches: 11. The CDR3 bases are TGTGCCAGCAGTCCACCCCGGGCGACAGGGGCTAACTATGGCTACACCTTC. Protein: CASSPPRATGANYGYTF.

The chain links TRBV29-1 to TRBJ2-5, with a possible D match to TRBD2 (6 bases). V dropped 5 bases and J dropped 4 bases, with 14 bases sitting between them. Germline CDR1 SQVTM, CDR2 ANQGSEA. This CDR3 comprises 13 residues. This CDR3 reads CSVTDWGGETQYF. CDR3 nucleotides: TGCAGCGTTACGGACTGGGGAGGAGAGACCCAGTACTTC.

This sequence joins TRBV6-6 and TRBJ2-1; 8 nucleotides match TRBD1. The CDR3 sequence is 12 residues long. Trimming removed 5 bases from V and 11 bases from J; junction bases left unmatched: 5. Germline CDR1 reads MNHNY; CDR2 reads SVGAGI (reference sequence). In DNA, the CDR3 is TGTGCCAGCAGTCGACAGGGGAACAAGCAGTTCTTC. This gives the protein CASSRQGNKQFF.

The V and J genes are TRBV20-1 and TRBJ2-4, with D perhaps matching TRBD2 (6 bases). V lost 6 bases to trimming and J lost 8 bases, with 17 bases between them. Germline V gives CDR1 DFQATT, CDR2 SNEGSKA (reference sequence). The CDR3 loop spans 13 amino acids. This CDR3 reads CSADTSLGDIQYF. The CDR3 nucleotides read TGCAGTGCGGATACTAGCCTTGGAGACATTCAGTACTTC.

J is TRBJ2-5 and V is TRBV3-1; D is undetermined. This CDR3 comprises 13 residues. V lost 6 bases to trimming and J lost 5 bases, with 13 bases between them. CDR1 is LGHDT, CDR2 YNNKEL, per germline (reference sequence). The CDR3 nucleotides are TGTGCCAGCAGTATCCGGATCGTGGAGACCCAGTACTTC. This translates into CASSIRIVETQYF.

There are a few counts of this clonotype. J is TRBJ2-3 and V is TRBV29-1; D is unresolved. The CDR3 is 12 amino acids. Germline-derived CDR1 and CDR2 are SQVTM and ANQGSEA. V shed 4 bases and J shed 3 bases, with 8 bases lying between them. The CDR3 region has the DNA TGCAGCGTTGGTACTGTGACAGATACGCAGTATTTT. This translates into CSVGTVTDTQYF.

There are a few counts of this clonotype. The gene calls are TRBV20-1 and TRBJ1-1; 8 positions agree with TRBD1. Trimming removed 6 bases from V and 2 bases from J; junction bases left unmatched: 5. This CDR3 spans 13 amino acids. Germline lookup yields CDR1 DFQATT and CDR2 SNEGSKA (reference sequence). The CDR3 nucleotides are TGCAGTGCCCCTGGACAGGGAAACACTGAAGCTTTCTTT. It is translated as CSAPGQGNTEAFF.